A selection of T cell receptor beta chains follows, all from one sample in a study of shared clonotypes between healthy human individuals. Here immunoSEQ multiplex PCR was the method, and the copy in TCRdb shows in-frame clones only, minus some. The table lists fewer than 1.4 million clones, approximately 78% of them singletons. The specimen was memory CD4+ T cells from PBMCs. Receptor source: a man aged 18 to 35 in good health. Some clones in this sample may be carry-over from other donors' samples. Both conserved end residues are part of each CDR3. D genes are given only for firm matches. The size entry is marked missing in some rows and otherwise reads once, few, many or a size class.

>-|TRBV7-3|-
CASSLWWNTEAFF
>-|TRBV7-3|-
CASSLNGGYEQYF
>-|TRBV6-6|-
CASSPPGVTGNTIYF
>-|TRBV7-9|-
CASSGQGGAYEQYF
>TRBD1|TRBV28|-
CASSPQGQEQYF
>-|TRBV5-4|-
CASSVRRQASYGYTF
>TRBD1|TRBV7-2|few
CASSWGTGYTEAFF
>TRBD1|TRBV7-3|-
CASSGSGTGGDTQYF
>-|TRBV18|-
CASSPGGGRQETQYF
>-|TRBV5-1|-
CASSLSQFTDTQYF
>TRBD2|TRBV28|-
CASSPGAGGPDEQYF
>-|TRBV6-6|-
CASSPGTAYYGYTF
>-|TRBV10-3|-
CAISAGTNSGNTIYF
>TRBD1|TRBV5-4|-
CASSLTGTGAYNEQFF
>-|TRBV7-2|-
CASSFSDEQYF
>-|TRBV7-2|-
CASSINHLPGTGQETQYF
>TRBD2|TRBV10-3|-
CAISEWSGRLGQETQYF
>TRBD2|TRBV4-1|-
CASSQDLGLAQETQYF
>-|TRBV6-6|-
CASSYPDSADTQYF
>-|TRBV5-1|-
CASSPDSLLVYNEQFF
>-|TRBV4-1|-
CASSLSGVISSGNTIYF
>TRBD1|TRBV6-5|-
CASQGQASYEQYF
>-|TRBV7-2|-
CASSLFRDYEQYF
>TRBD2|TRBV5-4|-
CASSLRLAGAQGDTQYF
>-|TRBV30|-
CAWSVDTTGELFF
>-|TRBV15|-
CATSRDQPLEKLFF
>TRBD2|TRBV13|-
CASRLARISGGRLNTGELFF
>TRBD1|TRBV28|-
CASSLGTTGGRTEAFF
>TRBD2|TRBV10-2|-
CASSRDLGTSGRRETQYF
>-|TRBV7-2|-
CASPDAANVLTF
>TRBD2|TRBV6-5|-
CASGSSGRTDTQYF
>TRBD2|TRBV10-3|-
CAIRAGVTDTQYF
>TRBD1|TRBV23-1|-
CASSQSGQGGGQPQHF
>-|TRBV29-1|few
CSASEGTNTEAFF
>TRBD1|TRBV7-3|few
CASSLTGGTGELFF
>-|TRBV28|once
CASSLMGRPEQYF
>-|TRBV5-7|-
CASSSDAWTEAFF
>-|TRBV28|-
CASRLSGFREQYF
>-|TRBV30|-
CACGDYEQYF
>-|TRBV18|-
CASSPFLAPNEKLFF
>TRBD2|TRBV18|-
CASSSSRLAGDQETQYF
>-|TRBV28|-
CASSAVIYGYTF
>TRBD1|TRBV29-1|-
CSAWGTDYNEQFF
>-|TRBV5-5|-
CASSPNIPSGNTIYF
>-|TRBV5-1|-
CASSLEGSKRETQYF
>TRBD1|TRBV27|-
CASSPWTGRRAGGYTF
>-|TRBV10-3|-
CAISESPGQPQHF
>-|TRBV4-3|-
CASSQRTASSYNEQFF
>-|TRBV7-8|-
CASSLGIGGQSNQPQHF
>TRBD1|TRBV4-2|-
CASSPIAGQGYTGELFF
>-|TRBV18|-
CASSPSSGTWRYNEQFF
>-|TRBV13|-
CASSLPAGELFF
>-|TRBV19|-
CASLRSARVDQPQHF
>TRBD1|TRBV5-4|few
CASSFRTGTGGETQYF
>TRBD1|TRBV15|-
CATSWTGGIEKLFF
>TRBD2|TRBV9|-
CASSARLAAQETQYF
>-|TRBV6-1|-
CASSEVVGGDEQFF